A selection of T cell receptor beta chains follows, all from one sample in a study of blood T cell repertoires in COVID-19. The method was immunoSEQ multiplex PCR; TCRdb's version includes in-frame clones alone and lacks a portion of them. Of approximately 68,000 clones listed, approximately 87% are singletons. The specimen sequenced was peripheral blood. The receptors stem from a middle-aged man with active COVID-19. Each CDR3 is given with its conserved first and last residue. The order of the fields is J gene, D gene, V gene, clone size, CDR3 protein, CDR3 DNA. D genes are given only for firm matches. Expanded clones are given a class, and other clones once, few, many or no size at all.

j_call: TRBJ1-5
d_call: TRBD1
v_call: TRBV6-5
clone_size: NA
cdr3_aa: CASSPSLRGSQPQHF
cdr3_nt: TGTGCCAGCAGTCCAAGTCTCAGGGGGAGTCAGCCCCAGCATTTT

j_call: TRBJ1-1
d_call: NA
v_call: TRBV10-3
clone_size: NA
cdr3_aa: CAISEVQMNTEAFF
cdr3_nt: TGTGCCATCAGTGAGGTACAGATGAACACTGAAGCTTTCTTT

j_call: TRBJ1-5
d_call: TRBD1
v_call: TRBV7-8
clone_size: NA
cdr3_aa: CASSLEDRVGNQPQHF
cdr3_nt: TGTGCCAGCAGCTTAGAGGACAGGGTGGGCAATCAGCCCCAGCATTTT

j_call: TRBJ2-2
d_call: NA
v_call: TRBV3-1/TRBV3-2
clone_size: NA
cdr3_aa: CASSQARGRPGELFF
cdr3_nt: TGTGCCAGCAGCCAAGCCCGGGGTAGGCCCGGGGAGCTGTTTTTT

j_call: TRBJ2-7
d_call: TRBD1
v_call: TRBV6-5
clone_size: NA
cdr3_aa: CASRRTGAGREQYF
cdr3_nt: TGTGCCAGCAGGCGGACAGGGGCGGGGAGGGAGCAGTACTTC

j_call: TRBJ1-2
d_call: NA
v_call: TRBV29-1
clone_size: NA
cdr3_aa: CSVVRSPGYTF
cdr3_nt: TGCAGCGTTGTGAGAAGTCCTGGCTACACCTTC

j_call: TRBJ2-1
d_call: TRBD2
v_call: TRBV13
clone_size: NA
cdr3_aa: CASSPRASGNRGEQFF
cdr3_nt: TGTGCCAGCAGCCCTCGGGCTAGCGGGAATCGCGGTGAGCAGTTCTTC

j_call: TRBJ2-3
d_call: NA
v_call: TRBV5-4
clone_size: NA
cdr3_aa: CASSLPGTGTDTQYF
cdr3_nt: TGTGCCAGCAGCTTGCCGGGAACGGGCACAGATACGCAGTATTTT

j_call: TRBJ2-3
d_call: NA
v_call: TRBV24-1
clone_size: NA
cdr3_aa: CATSDATDTQYF
cdr3_nt: TGTGCCACCAGTGATGCGACAGATACGCAGTATTTT

j_call: TRBJ2-5
d_call: TRBD2
v_call: TRBV20-1
clone_size: NA
cdr3_aa: CSAPRRGAQYF
cdr3_nt: TGCAGTGCCCCCCGCCGGGGGGCCCAGTACTTC

j_call: TRBJ2-7
d_call: NA
v_call: TRBV27
clone_size: few
cdr3_aa: CASSLYQGRAYEQYF
cdr3_nt: TGTGCCAGCAGTTTATACCAGGGAAGGGCCTACGAGCAGTACTTC

j_call: TRBJ2-7
d_call: TRBD1
v_call: TRBV19
clone_size: NA
cdr3_aa: CASSRDRRGGEQYF
cdr3_nt: TGTGCCAGTAGCCGGGACAGACGAGGTGGCGAGCAGTACTTC

j_call: TRBJ1-1
d_call: TRBD1
v_call: TRBV7-6
clone_size: NA
cdr3_aa: CASSSGTVEAFF
cdr3_nt: TGTGCCAGCAGCTCCGGGACAGTTGAAGCTTTCTTT

j_call: TRBJ2-1
d_call: TRBD1
v_call: TRBV7-9
clone_size: once
cdr3_aa: CAADRDSSYNEQFF
cdr3_nt: TGTGCCGCAGACCGGGACAGCTCCTACAATGAGCAGTTCTTC

j_call: TRBJ2-7
d_call: NA
v_call: TRBV13
clone_size: NA
cdr3_aa: CASSLGGVYEQYF
cdr3_nt: TGTGCCAGCAGCTTAGGAGGGGTCTACGAGCAGTACTTC

j_call: TRBJ1-5
d_call: TRBD1
v_call: TRBV27
clone_size: NA
cdr3_aa: CASSFSGQGNQPQHF
cdr3_nt: TGTGCCAGCAGTTTCTCCGGACAGGGGAATCAGCCCCAGCATTTT

j_call: TRBJ2-5
d_call: TRBD2
v_call: TRBV15
clone_size: NA
cdr3_aa: CATSRGLAGVPRQETQYF
cdr3_nt: TGTGCCACCAGCAGAGGACTAGCGGGGGTTCCACGCCAAGAGACCCAGTACTTC

j_call: TRBJ2-7
d_call: NA
v_call: TRBV29-1
clone_size: NA
cdr3_aa: CSVARVSDSNPYEQYF
cdr3_nt: TGCAGCGTTGCGAGAGTATCGGACAGTAACCCCTACGAGCAGTACTTC

j_call: TRBJ2-3
d_call: NA
v_call: TRBV11-2
clone_size: NA
cdr3_aa: CASSILQGMTQYF
cdr3_nt: TGTGCCAGCAGCATTCTACAGGGTATGACGCAGTATTTT

j_call: TRBJ2-7
d_call: NA
v_call: TRBV6-6
clone_size: NA
cdr3_aa: CASSRGNRFYEQYF
cdr3_nt: TGTGCCAGCTCAAGGGGGAACAGGTTCTACGAGCAGTACTTC

j_call: TRBJ2-7
d_call: NA
v_call: TRBV6-1
clone_size: NA
cdr3_aa: CASSAATGSGSYEQYF
cdr3_nt: TGTGCCAGCAGTGCTGCGACTGGGAGCGGGTCCTACGAGCAGTACTTC

j_call: TRBJ2-3
d_call: TRBD2
v_call: TRBV24-1
clone_size: NA
cdr3_aa: CATSDPTLAGADTQYF
cdr3_nt: TGTGCCACCAGTGACCCAACTCTAGCGGGAGCAGATACGCAGTATTTT

j_call: TRBJ2-5
d_call: TRBD2
v_call: TRBV7-9
clone_size: NA
cdr3_aa: CASSLTSGGPPYQETQYF
cdr3_nt: TGTGCCAGCAGCCTGACTAGCGGGGGCCCTCCGTACCAAGAGACCCAGTACTTC

j_call: TRBJ1-6
d_call: NA
v_call: TRBV19
clone_size: NA
cdr3_aa: CATSAGSYNSPLHF
cdr3_nt: TGTGCCACTTCCGCGGGCTCCTATAATTCACCCCTCCACTTT

j_call: TRBJ2-5
d_call: NA
v_call: TRBV5-1
clone_size: NA
cdr3_aa: CASSLAASGGETQYF
cdr3_nt: TGCGCCAGCAGCTTGGCCGCCTCCGGAGGAGAGACCCAGTACTTC

j_call: TRBJ2-7
d_call: NA
v_call: TRBV6-4
clone_size: NA
cdr3_aa: CASRTGTHEQYF
cdr3_nt: TGTGCCAGCCGAACAGGGACCCACGAGCAGTACTTC

j_call: TRBJ2-1
d_call: NA
v_call: TRBV9
clone_size: once
cdr3_aa: CASSPRLESYNEQFF
cdr3_nt: TGTGCCAGCAGCCCCCGCTTGGAGTCCTACAATGAGCAGTTCTTC

j_call: TRBJ1-1
d_call: TRBD1
v_call: TRBV6-5
clone_size: NA
cdr3_aa: CASSFGRGSSTEAFF
cdr3_nt: TGTGCCAGCAGTTTCGGCAGGGGGAGTAGCACTGAAGCTTTCTTT

j_call: TRBJ1-3
d_call: NA
v_call: TRBV28
clone_size: NA
cdr3_aa: CASSLWAGGDGNTIYF
cdr3_nt: TGTGCCAGCAGTTTATGGGCGGGGGGTGATGGAAACACCATATATTTT

j_call: TRBJ2-5
d_call: TRBD2
v_call: TRBV7-2
clone_size: NA
cdr3_aa: CASSPGTKQETQYF
cdr3_nt: TGTGCCAGCAGCCCCGGGACTAAACAAGAGACCCAGTACTTC

j_call: TRBJ2-2
d_call: NA
v_call: TRBV9
clone_size: NA
cdr3_aa: CASSVVPRLGELFF
cdr3_nt: TGTGCCAGCAGCGTAGTACCGAGGCTCGGGGAGCTGTTTTTT